The rows below give T cell receptor beta chains drawn from one sample of a study of breast tumors, draining lymph nodes, adjacent tissues. TCRdb analysed the multiplex PCR reads with MiXCR anew, one entry per CDR3 protein. Among about 63,000 distinct CDR3 sequences listed, approximately 54% were seen once. Sequenced: breast tumor tissue. The receptors originated from a female donor with breast cancer. Some clones in this sample may be carry-over from other donors' samples. Each CDR3 is given with its conserved first and last residue. Each record gives: clone size, V gene, CDR3 protein. The size of a clone is reported for some rows only, either as once, few or many, or as a class for expanded clones.

>many|TRBV14
CASSQDFGSGVAGELFF
>-|TRBV6-5
CASSDSTTKAQGDETQYF
>many|TRBV2
CASTAGTSYEQYF
>many|TRBV5-1
CASSLYPGGPGANVLTF
>-|TRBV7-2
CASSSRGWDEKLFF
>-|TRBV7-3
CASSPTGTDAEQYF
>-|TRBV7-9
CASSAGGTASNEKLFF
>many|TRBV29-1
CSVEVPKEGLDSYNEQFF
>medium-sized|TRBV9
CASSASGGLSTDTQYF
>medium-sized|TRBV20-1
CSANSGRDEQFF
>-|TRBV7-3
CASSPGTGGTEAFF
>once|TRBV20-1
CSAREPRDRGTEQFF
>-|TRBV11-2
CASSLARDYGYTF
>-|TRBV5-1
CASSLGTPNYGYTF
>medium-sized|TRBV7-2
CASSGWTSLTGELFF
>-|TRBV29-1
CSVEVPVGYEQYF
>many|TRBV16
CASQKHYTGELFF
>-|TRBV19
CASSLLDRGNEKLFF
>-|TRBV7-9
CASSLVGTVKPYEQYF
>-|TRBV5-6
CASSLGQGVGQPQHF
>-|TRBV10-3
CAIRQSLGYEQYF
>medium-sized|TRBV19
CASSNEAGLSGNEQFF
>-|TRBV20-1
CTPGAGVTDTQYF
>-|TRBV13
CASRRWTGTSYNSPLHF
>-|TRBV7-6
CASSSAGRADTQYF
>once|TRBV14
CASSRGLGRGEQYF
>few|TRBV2
CASSEQGSPLHF
>-|TRBV12-3/TRBV12-4
CASSLQGGETQYF
>-|TRBV7-9
CASSTRTSGRLTDTQYF